This TCR beta chain was observed in a study of blood T cell repertoires in COVID-19. Study-level background: Researchers got acute and convalescent COVID-19 samples from the United States, Italy and Spain.

Method: immunoSEQ multiplex PCR; TCRdb's copy keeps in-frame clones and lacks some. The data hold about 260,000 clones, with 85% to 90% observed a single time. CDR3 length: 13 residues. V gave up 4 bases and J gave up 9 bases, with 15 bases separating them. Germline values: CDR1 SGHTA, CDR2 FQGNSA. This clone was detected only once. The chain recombines TRBV7-2 with TRBJ1-2; maybe TRBD1 (5 bases). The receptor was derived from a woman aged 40 to 50 with acute or convalescent COVID-19. Sequenced input: peripheral blood. The CDR3 loop is CASSSTVLLSYTF. CDR3 coding DNA: TGTGCCAGCAGCTCGACAGTTCTACTCAGCTACACCTTC.